These 16 T cell receptor beta chains share one sample of origin, sequenced in a study of cytomegalovirus exposure and HLA in healthy donors. Libraries were prepared by immunoSEQ multiplex PCR; TCRdb keeps only in-frame clonotypes and omits some of them. There are 110,000 to 150,000 clones in the sample; roughly nine tenths occur only once, and less than 3.5% lies in the top ten. The sample was PBMCs. The origin of the receptors is a man between 18 and 35 years old in good health and CMV-seronegative.

This chain connects TRBV7-8 to TRBJ2-5, with 14 nucleotides matching TRBD2. The ends lost 7 bases at V and 7 bases at J; junction bases unmatched: 11. From germline, CDR1 is SGHVS and CDR2 FQNEAQ. The CDR3 extends over 16 amino acids. The DNA of the CDR3 is TGTGCCAGCAATCCTGGACTAGCGGGGGGTAGGTGGACCCAGTACTTC. Its translation: CASNPGLAGGRWTQYF.

Turning to this clone: Its ends do not fully match the called genes, so a read error is possible. CDR3 in amino acids: CAWRPPGLHRVF. DNA for the CDR3: TGTGCCTGGAGGCCTCCGGGACTCCATCGGGTCTTC. V and J are TRBV30 and TRBJ2-1, with D tentatively TRBD2 (6 bases). This CDR3 is 12 amino acids long. Germline V CDR1 and CDR2: GTSNPN, SVGIG (reference sequence).

This clone was detected only a few times. The chain recombines TRBV9 with TRBJ2-3, with D possibly being TRBD2 (6 bases). V was pared by 0 bases and J by 11 bases, with 10 bases between. In germline, CDR1 is SGDLS, CDR2 YYNGEE. The CDR3 sequence is 12 residues long. The CDR3 region has the DNA TGTGCCAGCAGCGTAGGGGACTGGGAGCAGTATTTT. Encoded protein: CASSVGDWEQYF.

The chain couples TRBV6-6 to TRBJ1-2, with D possibly TRBD1 on 5 matching bases. Germline V lookup: CDR1 MNHNY, CDR2 SVGAGI (reference sequence). Trimming left V 8 bases short and J 1 base short, with 14 bases between. This CDR3 region has 14 residues. The CDR3 sequence is CASLTPGINYGYTF. The DNA of the CDR3 is TGTGCCAGCCTCACACCAGGGATTAACTATGGCTACACCTTC.

This clone came up a few times. The DNA of the CDR3 is TGTGCCAGAAGCCCTCTGCCAGACTACGAGCAGTACTTC. It codes for CARSPLPDYEQYF. The chain has TRBV5-3 and TRBJ2-7; the D is unclear. TRBV5-3 is known as an ORF, though its function is uncertain. Trimming removed 4 bases from V and 3 bases from J, with 11 bases in between. This CDR3 has 13 amino acids.

The V gene is TRBV27, the J gene TRBJ2-7; 10 bases line up with TRBD1. V lost 3 bases, J lost 5 bases, and 4 bases stayed unmatched. The CDR3 loop spans 14 amino acids. Germline CDR1 and CDR2: MNHEY and SMNVEV (reference sequence). CDR3 nucleotide sequence: TGTGCCAGCAGTTTTCTCGGGACAGGGGACGAGCAGTACTTC. Amino acids: CASSFLGTGDEQYF.

The rearrangement links TRBV19 to TRBJ2-3; no firm D call. The CDR3 runs to 13 residues. Germline CDR1 and CDR2: LNHDA and SQIVND (reference sequence). Between the trimmed V and J ends, which lost 6 bases and 7 bases, there was a span of 14 bases. Here the CDR3 DNA reads TGTGCCAGTAGCCCAGTCGGAGTAAATACGCAGTATTTT. It translates to CASSPVGVNTQYF.

As DNA, the CDR3 is TGTGCCAGCAGTCCGGACAGGGGATGGGAGACCCAGTACTTC. Protein sequence: CASSPDRGWETQYF. The chain uses TRBV27 and TRBJ2-5, with TRBD1 identical over 9 bases. The germline gives CDR1 MNHEY, CDR2 SMNVEV (reference sequence). The CDR3 totals 14 residues. V was pared by 5 bases and J by 5 bases, with 6 bases of the junction left unmatched.

The genes are TRBV18 and TRBJ2-7; tentative D call: TRBD1 (5 bases). From germline, CDR1 is KGHSH and CDR2 LQKENI. There are 12 residues in the CDR3. V was trimmed by 4 bases and J by 2 bases, leaving 6 bases between them. The CDR3: CASSQQAYEQYF. The CDR3 DNA sequence: TGTGCCAGCTCACAACAGGCCTACGAGCAGTACTTC.

The rearrangement uses TRBV6-1 and TRBJ2-7; D is perhaps TRBD2 (7 bases). Trimming left V 0 bases short and J 7 bases short, with 19 bases between. The germline V gene has CDR1 MNHNS and CDR2 SASEGT. The CDR3 length is 16 residues. CDR3 loop: CASSEAAGGREREQYF. The DNA of the CDR3 is TGTGCCAGCAGTGAAGCGGCTGGGGGGCGGGAGAGGGAGCAGTACTTC.

The CDR3 reads CASSYDSSAWSLHF. CDR3 sequence (DNA): TGTGCCAGCAGTTACGACAGCTCCGCTTGGTCCCTCCACTTT. This chain connects TRBV6-6 to TRBJ1-6, with a weak D call TRBD1 (5 bases). The germline V gene encodes CDR1 MNHNY and CDR2 SVGAGI (reference sequence). With 2 bases removed from V and 14 bases from J, the gap between germline ends came to 16 bases. The CDR3 runs to 14 residues.

The gene calls are TRBV28 and TRBJ2-7; TRBD2 aligns across 8 bases. From germline, CDR1 is MDHEN and CDR2 SYDVKM. The CDR3 loop spans 15 amino acids. Losses at the gene ends were 6 bases for V and 4 bases for J; bases not matched to a gene: 11. In nucleotides, the CDR3 is TGTGCCAGCAGCCCCCCGGGAGGGCCCTCGTACGAGCAGTACTTC. This encodes CASSPPGGPSYEQYF.

The chain employs TRBV7-2 and TRBJ2-7; 10 bases match TRBD2. The CDR3 spans 15 residues. Per the germline V gene, CDR1 is SGHTA and CDR2 is FQGNSA. Trimming at V came to 3 bases and at J to 5 bases, leaving 7 bases not matched to a gene. CDR3 in amino acids: CASSFQLAGAHEQYF. In DNA, the CDR3 is TGTGCCAGCAGCTTTCAGCTAGCGGGAGCCCACGAGCAGTACTTC.

This clone has just one count. The chain links TRBV7-6 to TRBJ2-2, with 9 bases lining up with TRBD1. This CDR3 is built from 15 residues. The V and J ends lost 5 bases and 5 bases, in that order; junction bases with no gene match: 6. Germline loops: CDR1 SGHVS, CDR2 FNYEAQ. CDR3 region: CASSRGGQGTGELFF. CDR3 in DNA: TGTGCCAGCAGCAGGGGAGGACAGGGGACCGGGGAGCTGTTTTTT.

The chain recombines TRBV5-6 with TRBJ2-1; the D gene is possibly TRBD1 (5 bases). The V and J ends lost 0 bases and 3 bases respectively, with 7 bases between them. The CDR3 length is 14 residues. Germline V gene lookup returns CDR1 SGHDT and CDR2 YYEEEE. The CDR3 region has the DNA TGTGCCAGCAGCTTGGTACAGGACTACAATGAGCAGTTCTTC. This gives the protein CASSLVQDYNEQFF.

This chain links TRBV2 with TRBJ1-1, with 9 bases aligning to TRBD1. This CDR3 spans 14 amino acids. Unmatched junction bases numbered 10, after V lost 3 bases and J lost 11 bases. Germline V CDR1 and CDR2: SNHLY, FYNNEI. CDR3 nucleotides: TGTGCCAGCAGTGATGGGACAGGGACAGTGCGGGCTTTCTTT. Translation: CASSDGTGTVRAFF. Full variable domain (rest looked up from reference TRBV2 and TRBJ1-1): EPEVTQTPSHQVTQMGQEVILRCVPISNHLYFYWYRQILGQKVEFLVSFYNNEISEKSEIFDDQFSVERPDGSNFTLKIRSTKLEDSAMYFCASSDGTGTVRAFFGQGTRLTVV.